These 7 T cell receptor beta chains originate from one sample sequenced in a study of molecular identifiers for immune sequencing clone quantification. TCRdb itself ran the PCR reads through MiXCR, one entry per CDR3 protein. The sample gives about 510,000 distinct CDR3 sequences, approximately 25% of which show up once; around 0.8% is in the top ten. The sample comprised naive CD8+ T cells from blood, with Jurkat cell RNA spiked in. Subset described: FACS-sorted CD8+CD4-CCR7+CD45RA+ naive T cells. Source of these receptors: a human donor in good health. Some libraries in this study had Jurkat cell RNA spiked in.

This clonotype has only a few counts. The V and J genes are TRBV19 and TRBJ1-5, with D perhaps TRBD1 (5 bases). The CDR3 length is 13 residues. V lost 11 bases to trimming and J lost 0 bases, with 11 bases between them. The germline gives CDR1 LNHDA, CDR2 SQIVND (reference sequence). CDR3 sequence (DNA): TGTGCCTCGACAGAATATAGCAATCAGCCCCAGCATTTT. Translation: CASTEYSNQPQHF.

There are many counts of this clonotype. The J gene is TRBJ2-7, the V gene TRBV29-1; 9 bases are a match to TRBD1. The CDR3 loop spans 12 amino acids. Unmatched junction bases numbered 3, after V lost 6 bases and J lost 3 bases. Germline V gives CDR1 SQVTM, CDR2 ANQGSEA. DNA of the CDR3: TGCAGCGTGCCGGGACAGGGCTACGAGCAGTACTTC. Translating it yields CSVPGQGYEQYF.

This clonotype was seen more than once but under ten times. The chain uses TRBV5-4 and TRBJ1-1; unclear D gene. The V end was cut by 4 bases, the J end by 0 bases, with 13 bases between. The CDR3 runs to 15 residues. Germline V gene lookup returns CDR1 SGHNT and CDR2 YYREEE (reference sequence). The CDR3 sequence: CASSSPWEMNTEAFF. For the CDR3, the DNA is TGTGCCAGCAGCAGCCCCTGGGAGATGAACACTGAAGCTTTCTTT.

The chain joins TRBV27 to TRBJ2-2; no clear D gene. In germline, CDR1 is MNHEY, CDR2 SMNVEV (reference sequence). V shed 7 bases and J shed 1 base, with 16 bases lying between them. The CDR3 runs to 16 residues. DNA for the CDR3: TGTGCCAGCACCACCCCTGACGTGGGGAACACCGGGGAGCTGTTTTTT. It is translated as CASTTPDVGNTGELFF.

This clonotype was seen a handful of times. V usage is TRBV12-3 or TRBV12-4 and J usage is TRBJ2-2; D uncertain. V was cut by 7 bases and J by 6 bases, with 12 bases left in between. The CDR3 covers 13 residues. CDR3 sequence (DNA): TGTGCCAGCATAATAGGGCCAGCCGGGGAGCTGTTTTTT. Translation: CASIIGPAGELFF.

This clonotype has a count of ten or more. The chain joins TRBV6-5 to TRBJ2-7; D possibly matches TRBD1 or TRBD2 (5 bases each). CDR3 length: 13 residues. Germline V lookup: CDR1 MNHEY, CDR2 SVGAGI. The germline V and J ends were trimmed by 2 bases and 2 bases, with 7 bases remaining between them. The DNA of the CDR3 is TGTGCCAGCAGTTACGGGACCACCTACGAGCAGTACTTC. Translating it yields CASSYGTTYEQYF.

This clonotype has a handful of counts. This sequence joins TRBV12-3 or TRBV12-4 and TRBJ2-2; possibly TRBD1 or TRBD2 for D (5 bases each). This CDR3 contains 15 residues. Trimming shortened V by 6 bases and J by 5 bases, and 16 bases separated the two germline ends. The CDR3 region has the DNA TGTGCCAGCAGCCGCCCGGGGCAAAATACCGGGGAGCTGTTTTTT. It is translated as CASSRPGQNTGELFF.